What follows describes a single TCR beta chain. The repertoire was sequenced with immunoSEQ multiplex PCR; TCRdb's copy has only in-frame clones and lacks some. The table has more than 250,000 clones, nearly 90% seen once. These data originate in a study of blood T cell repertoires in COVID-19. This CDR3 has 14 residues. Looked up from germline, CDR1 is SGHVS and CDR2 is FNYEAQ. V lost 5 bases and J lost 8; bases outside the gene matches: 8. The chain joins TRBV7-6 to TRBJ1-5; TRBD1 matches at 8 bases. The sample comprised PBMCs or T cells enriched from blood (not recorded which). The sequence derives from a woman younger than 35 with acute COVID-19. DNA of the CDR3: TGTGCCAGCAGCAGCACAGGGGGGCCGGAGCCCCAGCATTTT. Encoded protein: CASSSTGGPEPQHF.